Given below is one T cell receptor (beta chain) in context. What it binds is unknown. The CDR3 runs 15 residues. Trimming left V 1 base short and J 4 bases short, with 10 bases between. Germline CDR1 reads SGHVS; CDR2 reads FQNEAQ. In the PCR, 60 Vbeta and 13 Jbeta primers were used. Method: immunoSEQ multiplex PCR; TCRdb's copy keeps in-frame clones and lacks some. The sample yields about 120,000 clones, 75% to 80% seen once. These data belong to a study of cytomegalovirus exposure and HLA in healthy donors. Notes on the study in general: Highly shared variants forming one cluster were likely a sequencing artifact.

The sample consisted of PBMCs. This clonotype was sampled from a woman in her 30s in good health and CMV-seronegative. The rearrangement joins TRBV7-8 to TRBJ2-2, with D uncertain. CDR3 nucleotides: TGTGCCAGCAGCTTAGTGGGCAAGATCACCGGGGAGCTGTTTTTT. The encoded protein is CASSLVGKITGELFF.